This TCR beta chain was sequenced in a study of cytomegalovirus exposure and HLA in healthy donors. V was shortened by 3 bases and J by 3 bases, with 3 bases between the two germline ends. The CDR3 totals 12 residues. Per the germline V gene, CDR1 is KGHSH and CDR2 is LQKENI. The primer mix had 60 Vbeta and 13 Jbeta primers. The protocol was immunoSEQ multiplex PCR, while the TCRdb copy is restricted to in-frame clones and leaves out a portion. The sample consists of some 89,000 clones, 78% of them appearing once. General study findings and limits: When analyzed later, a missense DCLRE1C variant was found to be linked to TCR beta V- and J-gene trimming.

Regarding this clone: The antigen remains undetermined.

The rearrangement uses TRBV18 and TRBJ1-5; D unresolved. Sequenced: PBMCs. This sequence originates from a woman aged 40 to 50 in good health and CMV-seropositive. The CDR3 DNA reads TGTGCCAGCTCACCGTACAATCAGCCCCAGCATTTT. This gives the protein CASSPYNQPQHF.